The entry that follows covers one T cell receptor beta chain sequence. The record originates from a study of preoperative IRX-2 immunotherapy in early breast cancer. Treatment given: preoperative locoregional IRX-2 cytokine immunotherapy. Preoperative locoregional IRX-2 cytokine immunotherapy was tested in the phase Ib source study. Produced via immunoSEQ multiplex PCR; TCRdb's table is partial and in-frame only. The sample records 15,000 to 25,000 clones, about 85% being singletons. This CDR3 region has 14 residues. Germline V gene sequence: CDR1 MNHGY, CDR2 SAAAGT. The ends were cut back, 5 bases at V and 5 bases at J, with 15 bases in the middle.

Sequenced here: lymph node tissue, sampled after IRX-2 immunotherapy. The chain employs TRBV6-8 and TRBJ2-5; a weak D match, TRBD2 (7 bases). This TCR was sampled from a human donor with breast cancer. The CDR3 loop reads CASSRGGAWETQYF. Here the CDR3 DNA reads TGTGCCAGCAGTAGAGGGGGGGCATGGGAGACCCAGTACTTC.